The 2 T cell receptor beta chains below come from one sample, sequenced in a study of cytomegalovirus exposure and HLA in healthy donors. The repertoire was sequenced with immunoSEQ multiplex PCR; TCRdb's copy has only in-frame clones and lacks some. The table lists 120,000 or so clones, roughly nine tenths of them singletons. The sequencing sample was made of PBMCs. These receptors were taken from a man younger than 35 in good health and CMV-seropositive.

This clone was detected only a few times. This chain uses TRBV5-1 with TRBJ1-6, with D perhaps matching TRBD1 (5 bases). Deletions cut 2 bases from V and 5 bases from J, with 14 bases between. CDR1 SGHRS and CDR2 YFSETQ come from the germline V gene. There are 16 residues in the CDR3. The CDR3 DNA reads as TGCGCCAGCAGCTTTCTATCCGGAGGGGATAATTCACCCCTCCACTTT. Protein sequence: CASSFLSGGDNSPLHF. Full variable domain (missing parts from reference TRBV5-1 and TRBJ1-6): KAGVTQTPRYLIKTRGQQVTLSCSPISGHRSVSWYQQTPGQGLQFLFEYFSETQRNKGNFPGRFSGRQFSNSRSEMNVSTLELGDSALYLCASSFLSGGDNSPLHFGNGTRLTVT.

The CDR3 bases are TGTGCCAGCAGTCCCTACCTACAGGGGAAGAGTAACTATGGCTACACCTTC. Translating gives CASSPYLQGKSNYGYTF. The rearrangement uses TRBV28 and TRBJ1-2, with TRBD1 matching 7 bases. Germline lookup yields CDR1 MDHEN and CDR2 SYDVKM. V lost 5 bases and J lost 1; bases outside the gene matches: 13. The CDR3 runs 17 residues.